This entry features one T cell receptor (beta chain) sequence. Original processing methods: Reference gene primers were amplified, and this amplification served to estimate nucleated cell counts. Using immunoSEQ multiplex PCR, the repertoire was profiled, and TCRdb retains in-frame clones only, with some absent. V and J calls and clone size are given by that table; D and trimming were obtained from the DNA. This sample has 200,000 or so clones, with 86% found just once. This record belongs to a study of blood T cell repertoires in COVID-19. Across the study: In each case, the material was cDNA or gDNA derived from T cells, B-cell-depleted T cells, or PBMCs.

Germline loops: CDR1 LNHDA, CDR2 SQIVND (reference sequence). With V trimmed by 3 bases and J by 5 bases, 14 bases remained unmatched. The CDR3 contains 18 residues. The sample comprised PBMCs or T cells enriched from blood (not recorded which). J is TRBJ2-4 and V is TRBV19; TRBD2 matches 9 bases. This TCR was recovered from a middle-aged woman with acute COVID-19. CDR3 in DNA: TGTGCCAGTAGTATGAGGTGGCGGGGGGGCTTTGTACAAAACATTCAGTACTTC. This translates into CASSMRWRGGFVQNIQYF.